What follows describes a single TCR beta chain. The antigen remains undetermined. The sample is drawn from a study of shared clonotypes between healthy human individuals. Study-level background: Donors consisted of a couple of women and a few men between 18 and 49. Overall study results and limits: Between a few donors, naive CD4 clonotypes were shared at a level of about 5%. Clonotypes not shared had lower generation probabilities than those common to all four donors. A generally larger estimated richness was seen in naive subsets than in memory subsets.

Trimming pared 2 bases from V and 5 bases from J, leaving 13 bases between. The CDR3 totals 14 residues. CDR1 and CDR2 from the germline V gene are MDHEN and SYDVKM. TCRdb's table, derived via immunoSEQ multiplex PCR, lists solely in-frame clones and lacks some. The table lists around 1,900,000 clones, roughly 95% of them singletons. Terminally differentiated effector memory CD45RA+ cells were excluded by CCR7 positive selection of CD45RO-negative cells. The chain links TRBV28 to TRBJ2-7; maybe TRBD2 (6 bases). This clonotype was obtained from a young man in good health. Some clones in this sample may be carry-over from other donors' samples. The specimen sequenced was naive CD8+ T cells from PBMCs. In DNA form, the CDR3 reads TGTGCCAGCAGTTTAACCGGGAGTAAGGACGAGCAGTACTTC. Amino acid sequence: CASSLTGSKDEQYF.